These 30 T cell receptor beta chains were sequenced from one sample in a study of blood T cell repertoires in COVID-19. The protocol was immunoSEQ multiplex PCR, while the TCRdb copy is restricted to in-frame clones and leaves out a portion. The sample has roughly 76,000 clones, 80% to 90% seen once. Sequencing was carried out using PBMCs or T cells enriched from blood (not recorded which). The receptors here all came from a woman in her 50s with acute COVID-19.

The J gene is TRBJ2-7, the V gene TRBV30, with D possibly being TRBD1 (5 bases). V was trimmed by 2 bases and J by 3 bases, leaving 8 bases between them. Per the germline V gene, CDR1 is GTSNPN and CDR2 is SVGIG (reference sequence). CDR3 length: 12 residues. CDR3 DNA: TGTGCCTGGAGTAAGGGGTTCTACGAGCAGTACTTC. Amino acid sequence: CAWSKGFYEQYF.

The rearrangement links TRBV28 to TRBJ2-7; 9 bases fit TRBD1. With 5 bases clipped from V and 6 bases from J, the junction kept 5 bases outside the gene matches. From germline, CDR1 is MDHEN and CDR2 SYDVKM. The CDR3 is 13 residues long. CDR3 loop: CASSTGGEPEQYF. The CDR3 coding sequence is TGTGCCAGCAGTACAGGGGGCGAGCCCGAGCAGTACTTC.

The V gene is TRBV5-4, the J gene TRBJ2-1; TRBD2 aligns across 12 bases. CDR3 size: 17 residues. V lost 5 bases, J lost 4 bases, and 10 bases stayed unmatched. Germline CDR1 reads SGHNT; CDR2 reads YYREEE (reference sequence). CDR3 in DNA: TGTGCCAGCAGTATCGGGCTAGCGGGAGGGGCATACAATGAGCAGTTCTTC. This translates into CASSIGLAGGAYNEQFF. The full variable domain, completed using reference TRBV5-4 and TRBJ2-1, is ETGVTQSPTHLIKTRGQQVTLRCSSQSGHNTVSWYQQALGQGPQFIFQYYREEENGRGNFPPRFSGLQFPNYSSELNVNALELDDSALYLCASSIGLAGGAYNEQFFGPGTRLTVL.

This chain uses TRBV27 with TRBJ1-2; the match to TRBD1 covers 9 bases. Germline V gene data show CDR1 as MNHEY and CDR2 as SMNVEV (reference sequence). Trimming removed 2 bases from V and 5 bases from J; junction bases left unmatched: 3. CDR3 length equals 14 residues. The chain's CDR3 is CASSLTGGRYGYTF. The CDR3 region has the DNA TGTGCCAGCAGTTTAACAGGGGGCAGATATGGCTACACCTTC.

This clone was recorded only once. The chain couples TRBV28 to TRBJ2-1; 7 bases are a match to TRBD2. The CDR3 sequence is 15 residues long. CDR1 MDHEN and CDR2 SYDVKM come from the germline V gene. The ends lost 4 bases at V and 8 bases at J; junction bases unmatched: 11. The CDR3 sequence: CASSSDISGRYEQFF. Here the CDR3 DNA reads TGTGCCAGCAGTTCCGACATTAGCGGGCGGTATGAGCAGTTCTTC.

The J gene is TRBJ2-5, the V gene TRBV6-5; TRBD2 matches at 9 bases. The germline V gene has CDR1 MNHEY and CDR2 SVGAGI. The junction had 8 bases not matched to a gene; V was cut back by 2 bases and J by 7 bases. The CDR3 is made up of 15 amino acids. This CDR3 reads CASSYRASGIGTQYF. The CDR3, as DNA: TGTGCCAGCAGTTACAGGGCTAGCGGGATCGGGACCCAGTACTTC.

This chain joins TRBV2 and TRBJ1-1, with D perhaps matching TRBD1 (5 bases). CDR1 is SNHLY, CDR2 FYNNEI, per germline. The CDR3 runs 11 residues. Trimming removed 7 bases from V and 5 bases from J, with 8 bases in between. CDR3 in amino acids: CASKQVTEAFF. DNA for the CDR3: TGTGCCAGCAAACAGGTAACTGAAGCTTTCTTT. Together with reference TRBV2 and TRBJ1-1, the CDR3 gives the full variable domain: EPEVTQTPSHQVTQMGQEVILRCVPISNHLYFYWYRQILGQKVEFLVSFYNNEISEKSEIFDDQFSVERPDGSNFTLKIRSTKLEDSAMYFCASKQVTEAFFGQGTRLTVV.

The chain recombines TRBV10-3 with TRBJ1-2, with D perhaps TRBD1 (5 bases). The CDR3 loop spans 13 amino acids. CDR1 is ENHRY and CDR2 is SYGVKD in the germline V gene. Trimming took off 5 bases at V and 6 bases at J, with 13 bases between the two ends. CDR3 nucleotide sequence: TGTGCCATCAGTAAGGGAGGGGAAAATGGCTACACCTTC. As protein: CAISKGGENGYTF.

The V gene is TRBV27, the J gene TRBJ1-1; D perhaps matches TRBD1 (6 bases). There are 14 residues in the CDR3. Looked up from germline, CDR1 is MNHEY and CDR2 is SMNVEV (reference sequence). With 3 bases removed from V and 1 base from J, the gap between germline ends came to 9 bases. Here the CDR3 DNA reads TGTGCCAGCAGTTTTCAACAGGGGAACACTGAAGCTTTCTTT. Its translation is CASSFQQGNTEAFF.

The CDR3 DNA reads as TGCAGTGCTCTAATAACCGGGGAGCTGTTTTTT. It codes for CSALITGELFF. The chain joins TRBV20-1 to TRBJ2-2; no clear D. The V gene lost 5 bases and the J gene lost 5 bases, with 6 bases spanning the gap. Looked up from germline, CDR1 is DFQATT and CDR2 is SNEGSKA (reference sequence). The CDR3 loop spans 11 amino acids.

The J gene is TRBJ2-1, the V gene TRBV6-1; 8 bases are a match to TRBD2. This CDR3 comprises 15 residues. Germline lookup yields CDR1 MNHNS and CDR2 SASEGT. With V trimmed by 0 bases and J by 9 bases, 7 bases remained unmatched. The CDR3 DNA reads TGTGCCAGCAGTGAAGCGTCAGCGGGAGTAATTGAGCAGTTCTTC. This encodes CASSEASAGVIEQFF.

This chain's CDR3 is CASSLADRVYNSPLHF. DNA of the CDR3: TGTGCCAGCAGCTTGGCGGACAGGGTGTATAATTCACCCCTCCACTTT. This chain links TRBV5-5 with TRBJ1-6; 8 nucleotides agree with TRBD1. There are 16 residues in the CDR3. Germline loops: CDR1 SGHKS, CDR2 YYEKEE (reference sequence). V dropped 0 bases and J dropped 4; count of bases not matched to a gene: 3.

This chain links TRBV27 with TRBJ1-2, with D possibly matching TRBD1 (5 bases). The CDR3 is 14 amino acids. V was trimmed by 3 bases and J by 2 bases, leaving 10 bases between them. Germline V gene data show CDR1 as MNHEY and CDR2 as SMNVEV (reference sequence). The CDR3 sequence is CASSFGGRNYGYTF. The CDR3, as DNA: TGTGCCAGCAGTTTCGGGGGTCGGAACTATGGCTACACCTTC.

This clone was observed a few times. The chain links TRBV9 to TRBJ2-1, with 11 bases matching TRBD2. V gave up 0 bases and J gave up 8 bases; unmatched junction bases: 13. The CDR3 extends over 18 amino acids. Germline assignment: CDR1 SGDLS and CDR2 YYNGEE. CDR3 DNA sequence: TGTGCCAGCAGCGTAGTTTCGGGGCTAGCGGGAGGAATTGATGAGCAGTTCTTC. Protein product: CASSVVSGLAGGIDEQFF.

The chain employs TRBV5-4 and TRBJ2-1; 9 nucleotides agree with TRBD2. Germline values: CDR1 SGHNT, CDR2 YYREEE (reference sequence). The CDR3 is 11 residues long. V trimming: 4 bases; J trimming: 15 bases; junction bases outside the gene matches: 5. The CDR3 is CASSPEREAFF. The CDR3, as DNA: TGTGCCAGCAGCCCTGAGCGGGAGGCGTTCTTC.

The J gene is TRBJ1-5, the V gene TRBV10-1, with 8 bases fitting TRBD1. The germline V gene encodes CDR1 WNHNN and CDR2 SYGVQD (reference sequence). V lost 6 bases, J lost 1 base, and 5 bases stayed unmatched. The length of the CDR3 is 15 residues. The CDR3 here is CASRLTGVSNQPQHF. For the CDR3, the DNA is TGCGCCAGCAGGTTGACAGGGGTAAGCAATCAGCCCCAGCATTTT.

This clone was detected once. This chain links TRBV19 with TRBJ1-3; tentatively, D is TRBD1 (5 bases). This CDR3 contains 15 residues. The germline gives CDR1 LNHDA, CDR2 SQIVND (reference sequence). V lost 5 bases and J lost 4, with 15 bases in between. CDR3 DNA: TGTGCCAGTAGTGTCACCGGGACTGGCGGAAACACCATATATTTT. Translated: CASSVTGTGGNTIYF. Variable domain in full (rest from reference TRBV19 and TRBJ1-3): DGGITQSPKYLFRKEGQNVTLSCEQNLNHDAMYWYRQDPGQGLRLIYYSQIVNDFQKGDIAEGYSVSREKKESFPLTVTSAQKNPTAFYLCASSVTGTGGNTIYFGEGSWLTVV.

This rearrangement joins TRBV14 to TRBJ1-4; 10 positions agree with TRBD1. Unmatched junction bases numbered 5, after V lost 3 bases and J lost 4 bases. The CDR3 totals 16 residues. Germline V gene lookup returns CDR1 SGHDN and CDR2 FVKESK. Written as DNA, the CDR3 is TGTGCCAGCAGCCAGACGAGGACAGGGGGTAATGAAAAACTGTTTTTT. Amino acids: CASSQTRTGGNEKLFF.

This chain uses TRBV19 with TRBJ2-7; possible D gene TRBD2, 5 bases. The V gene's germline CDR1 is LNHDA and CDR2 SQIVND (reference sequence). The CDR3 is 12 residues long. Trimming took 5 bases from V and 6 from J, leaving 11 bases between them. This CDR3 is CASSWGEGEQYF. CDR3 nucleotide sequence: TGTGCCAGTAGTTGGGGAGAGGGCGAGCAGTACTTC.

The chain employs TRBV11-3 and TRBJ1-2, with D maybe TRBD1 (5 bases). Trimming removed 0 bases from V and 8 bases from J, with 16 bases in between. Germline CDR1 and CDR2: SGHNT and YENEEA. The CDR3 runs 15 residues. The CDR3 loop is CASSLDGHQVRGYTF. The CDR3 DNA sequence: TGTGCCAGCAGCTTAGACGGACACCAGGTCCGCGGCTACACCTTC.

The chain joins TRBV18 to TRBJ2-7, with D perhaps TRBD1 (5 bases). Per germline, CDR1 KGHSH and CDR2 LQKENI. The CDR3 is 13 amino acids. Trimming cost V 2 bases and J 3 bases, with 8 bases left between them. CDR3 sequence reads: CASSPGANYEQYF. CDR3 DNA: TGTGCCAGCTCACCAGGGGCGAACTACGAGCAGTACTTC.

The rearrangement uses TRBV15 and TRBJ2-1; 11 positions agree with TRBD2. There are 19 residues in the CDR3. Germline V gene lookup returns CDR1 LNHNV and CDR2 YYDKDF (reference sequence). The V and J ends lost 1 base and 8 bases, in that order; junction bases with no gene match: 16. This CDR3 reads CATSRARYPMGTSGYEQFF. The CDR3 DNA reads as TGTGCCACCAGCAGAGCCAGGTACCCCATGGGGACTAGCGGCTATGAGCAGTTCTTC.

This clone was seen a handful of times. This chain uses TRBV4-2 with TRBJ2-1; TRBD2 matches 11 bases. Germline CDR1 and CDR2: LGHNA and YNFKEQ. Trimming took 0 bases from V and 6 from J; bases not matched to a gene: 4. CDR3 size: 16 residues. The CDR3 reads CASSQDGGTSGNEQFF. In DNA form, the CDR3 reads TGTGCCAGCAGCCAAGATGGAGGGACTAGCGGCAATGAGCAGTTCTTC.

This chain links TRBV30 with TRBJ2-7; 14 nucleotides line up with TRBD2. V was clipped by 3 bases and J by 5 bases; unmatched bases: 6. The CDR3 runs 15 residues. CDR1 is GTSNPN and CDR2 is SVGIG in the germline V gene (reference sequence). The CDR3, as DNA: TGTGCCTGGAGCAAGGGACTAGCGGGAGTTGACGAGCAGTACTTC. Its translation is CAWSKGLAGVDEQYF.

This clone was seen a few times. The chain combines TRBV10-3 with TRBJ1-4, with 8 bases lining up with TRBD1. CDR1 and CDR2 (germline): ENHRY, SYGVKD. The CDR3 loop spans 16 amino acids. V was clipped by 5 bases and J by 3 bases; unmatched bases: 8. The DNA of the CDR3 is TGTGCCATCAGTCTTTCCAGGGGGCCGGCTAATGAAAAACTGTTTTTT. The encoded protein is CAISLSRGPANEKLFF.

The chain uses TRBV4-3 and TRBJ2-7; 8 bases match TRBD2. Germline V gives CDR1 LGHNA, CDR2 YSLEER. The CDR3 sequence is 17 residues long. The V and J ends lost 0 bases and 7 bases, in that order; junction bases with no gene match: 14. For the CDR3, the DNA is TGCGCCAGCAGCCAAGAAAGTGGAGGCGGGATAGCGGGAGAGCAGTACTTC. This codes for CASSQESGGGIAGEQYF.

The V call is TRBV27, the J call TRBJ2-1, with D possibly TRBD1 on 5 matching bases. Trimming removed 6 bases at V and 4 bases at J, with 16 bases between. The CDR3 has 15 residues. Looked up from germline, CDR1 is MNHEY and CDR2 is SMNVEV (reference sequence). For the CDR3, the DNA is TGTGCCAGCAGCTCGCGGCCCCAGGGATACAATGAGCAGTTCTTC. Translated: CASSSRPQGYNEQFF.

The V call is TRBV30, the J call TRBJ1-3; D uncertain. Germline loops: CDR1 GTSNPN, CDR2 SVGIG (reference sequence). The ends were cut back, 0 bases at V and 0 bases at J, with 9 bases in the middle. The CDR3 length is 15 residues. The CDR3 reads CAWSVLGSSGNTIYF. DNA of the CDR3: TGTGCCTGGAGTGTGTTGGGGAGCTCTGGAAACACCATATATTTT. The full variable domain, in which reference TRBV30 and TRBJ1-3 provide the parts outside the CDR3, is SQTIHQWPATLVQPVGSPLSLECTVEGTSNPNLYWYRQAAGRGLQLLFYSVGIGQISSEVPQNLSASRPQDRQFILSSKKLLLSDSGFYLCAWSVLGSSGNTIYFGEGSWLTVV.

The chain has TRBV7-9 and TRBJ1-5, with D uncertain. The germline V gene has CDR1 SEHNR and CDR2 FQNEAQ (reference sequence). The CDR3 consists of 17 residues. Trimming pared 1 base from V and 0 bases from J, leaving 13 bases between. CDR3: CASSLGGARYSNQPQHF. The CDR3 bases are TGTGCCAGCAGCTTAGGGGGAGCTCGGTATAGCAATCAGCCCCAGCATTTT.

This clone appeared a single time. J is TRBJ1-6 and V is TRBV19; the D gene is possibly TRBD1 (6 bases). The germline gives CDR1 LNHDA, CDR2 SQIVND (reference sequence). Trimming pared 3 bases from V and 5 bases from J, leaving 14 bases between. The length of the CDR3 is 16 residues. CDR3 DNA sequence: TGTGCCAGTAGTATGCCCCAGACAGGCAATAATTCACCCCTCCACTTT. This sequence encodes CASSMPQTGNNSPLHF.